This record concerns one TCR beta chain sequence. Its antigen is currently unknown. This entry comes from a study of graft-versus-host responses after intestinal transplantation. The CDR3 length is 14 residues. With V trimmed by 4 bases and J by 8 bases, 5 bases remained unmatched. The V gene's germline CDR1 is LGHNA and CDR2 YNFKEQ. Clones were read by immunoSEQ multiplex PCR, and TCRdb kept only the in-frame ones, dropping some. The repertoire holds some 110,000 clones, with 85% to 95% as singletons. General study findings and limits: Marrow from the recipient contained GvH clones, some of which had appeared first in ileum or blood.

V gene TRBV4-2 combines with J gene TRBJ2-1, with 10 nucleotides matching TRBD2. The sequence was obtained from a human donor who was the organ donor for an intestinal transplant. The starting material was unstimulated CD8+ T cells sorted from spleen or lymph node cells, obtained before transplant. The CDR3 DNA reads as TGTGCCAGCAGCCCTAGCGGGAGTACGGATGAGCAGTTCTTC. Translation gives CASSPSGSTDEQFF.